One T cell receptor (beta chain) is described in this entry. Reverse transcription of about 0.5 to 1 ug RNA used random hexamers. One entry per CDR3 protein, called by TCRdb with MiXCR from the immunoSEQ multiplex PCR reads. The sample lists some 130,000 distinct CDR3 sequences; roughly 94% were seen once. The sample originates from a study of CD8 T cells in Susac syndrome. Between the trimmed V and J ends, which lost 5 bases and 4 bases, there was a span of 11 bases. CDR1 is SGHTA, CDR2 FQGNSA, per germline. CDR3 length: 13 residues. The chain has TRBV7-2 and TRBJ1-2; possibly TRBD1 for D (6 bases). Source material: CD4+ T cells from PBMCs. The TCR was taken from a human donor with multiple sclerosis. The CDR3 loop reads CASSGGPIYGYTF. CDR3 sequence (DNA): TGTGCCAGCAGCGGGGGGCCCATCTATGGCTACACCTTC.